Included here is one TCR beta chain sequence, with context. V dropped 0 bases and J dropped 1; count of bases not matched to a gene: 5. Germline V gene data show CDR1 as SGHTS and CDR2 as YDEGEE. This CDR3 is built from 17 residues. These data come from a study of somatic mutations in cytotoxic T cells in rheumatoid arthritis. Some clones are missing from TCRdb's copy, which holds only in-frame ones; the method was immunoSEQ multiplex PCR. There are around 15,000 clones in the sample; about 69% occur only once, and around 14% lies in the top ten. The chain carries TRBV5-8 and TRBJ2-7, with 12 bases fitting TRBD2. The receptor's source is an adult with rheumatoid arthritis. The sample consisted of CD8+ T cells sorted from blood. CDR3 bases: TGTGCCAGCAGCTTGGGACTAGCGGGAGTCGCGTCCTACGAGCAGTACTTC. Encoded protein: CASSLGLAGVASYEQYF.